This TCR beta chain was identified in a study of early T cells in non-severe SARS-CoV-2 infection. Whole-study results and caveats: Private and CD4 specificities were missed by VDJdb matching, skewed to anti-spike CD8.

TCRdb re-called the 5' RACE reads with MiXCR, one entry per CDR3 protein. The sample records 100,000 to 150,000 distinct CDR3 sequences, approximately 15% being singletons. This clonotype was detected many times. Its specificity is unknown. The CDR3 consists of 13 residues. Germline V gene data show CDR1 as SGHNT and CDR2 as YYREEE (reference sequence). J was trimmed by 9 bases and V by 4 bases; bases with no gene match: 9. The chain joins TRBV5-4 to TRBJ2-5; TRBD1 matches at 7 bases. Sequencing was done on a sample of whole blood. The receptor was isolated from an adult who was a healthcare worker with PCR-confirmed SARS-CoV-2 infection or an uninfected control (not recorded which). The CDR3 loop is CASSGGQAKAQYF. The CDR3 DNA follows: TGTGCCAGCAGCGGAGGACAGGCGAAGGCCCAGTACTTC.